The sample holds a few counts of the clone carrying this T cell receptor (beta chain). Unique molecular identifiers were attached to individual cDNA molecules within the library. As originally analysed: There were a median of roughly 100,000 TCRs per sample, with a range from roughly 20,000 to 750,000. TCRdb analysed the RACE reads with MiXCR anew, one entry per CDR3 protein. These V and J calls derive from TCRdb rather than the authors' analysis. This repertoire shows 95,000 or so distinct CDR3 sequences, 10% to 12% found once; its top ten account for 3% to 4%. This sample was included in a study of human T cells and chemical hapten exposure. This sample's time point: patch test 2, 6 weeks after DPC sensitization. As to treatment: therapeutic diphenylcyclopropenone sensitization with weekly scalp DPC. Unfractionated whole blood was the source of the extracted total RNA. The receptor's source is a woman in her thirties or forties with alopecia areata. Some clones in this sample may be carry-over from other donors' samples. The source material was whole blood, sampled in connection with sensitization to the hapten diphenylcyclopropenone (DPC).

The CDR3 spells CASSLEGGSRNEQFF. CDR3 bases: TGCGCCAGCAGCTTGGAGGGCGGGAGCAGGAATGAGCAGTTCTTC. The rearrangement uses TRBV5-1 and TRBJ2-1, with TRBD2 identical over 7 bases. V gave up 0 bases and J gave up 7 bases; unmatched junction bases: 7. Germline values: CDR1 SGHRS, CDR2 YFSETQ. The CDR3 covers 15 residues.